The clone carrying this T cell receptor beta chain has a count of ten or more. Gene-specific TRAV and TRBV primers were used for first-strand cDNA, covering alpha and beta chains. A constant-region primer paired with the V-primer adapter amplified TCRs over about 19 PCR cycles. In TCRdb, the reads were re-called with MiXCR into one record per CDR3 protein. The sample consists of 45,000 or so distinct CDR3 sequences, less than 30% of them appearing once. Germline V gene sequence: CDR1 SGHDT, CDR2 YYEEEE. Trimming shortened V by 1 base and J by 5 bases, and 9 bases separated the two germline ends. CDR3 size: 13 residues. The data originate from a study of low-dose radiotherapy and immunotherapy resistance in tumors. Study in general: Doses delivered to Cohort 2 were 1 Gy per fraction every two weeks, amounting to 13 Gy over 26 weeks. On a schedule of every two weeks, intravenous cyclophosphamide at a dose of 200 mg/m2 was delivered one day before each radiation and immunotherapy administration. Aspirin was taken orally at 300 mg daily by patients, and this continued for four cycles from cycle 1 day 1.

Time point given: after trial treatment. The treatment here: LDRT plus nivolumab, ipilimumab, low-dose cyclophosphamide and aspirin (RACIN trial). Patients deemed eligible presented with advanced solid tumors lacking tumor-infiltrating lymphocytes. The specimen comprised PBMCs, sampled after low-dose radiotherapy plus immunotherapy. The genes are TRBV5-6 and TRBJ2-5, with D unclear. This receptor was obtained from a male donor with prostate cancer. The chain's CDR3 is CASSLLSRETQYF. The CDR3 DNA is TGTGCCAGCAGCTTGCTTTCGAGGGAGACCCAGTACTTC.